This is a list of T cell receptor beta chains from one sample in a study of blood T cells in healthy people across ages. TCRdb reprocessed the 5' RACE reads with MiXCR, giving one entry per CDR3 protein. This repertoire shows 1.5 million to 2 million distinct CDR3 sequences, approximately 32% found once; its top ten account for about 11%. The sequencing sample was made of blood. The receptors shown here come from a woman between 25 and 40 years old in good health. Each CDR3 is given with its conserved first and last residue. D genes are given only for firm matches. Clone size is shown for a subset of rows, as once, few, many or a class of expanded clone.

>TRBJ2-5|.|few|TRBV4-1
CASSQDPGTWKETQYF
TGCGCCAGCAGCCAAGATCCCGGGACTTGGAAAGAGACCCAGTACTTC
>TRBJ2-5|.|many|TRBV27
CASSMLGQETQYF
TGTGCCAGCAGTATGCTGGGGCAAGAGACCCAGTACTTC
>TRBJ1-1|TRBD1|few|TRBV20-1
CSASHGQGGIRNTEAFF
TGCAGTGCTTCACATGGACAGGGGGGTATTCGGAACACTGAAGCTTTCTTT
>TRBJ2-1|.|.|TRBV10-3
CAISESSVYNEQFF
TGTGCCATCAGTGAGTCCTCTGTGTACAATGAGCAGTTCTTC
>TRBJ1-4|TRBD1|few|TRBV5-5
CASSPGTGEGFEKLFF
TGTGCCAGCAGCCCCGGGACAGGGGAGGGATTTGAAAAACTGTTTTTT
>TRBJ2-1|TRBD2|.|TRBV5-1
CASSSRLGGADNEQFF
TGCGCCAGCAGCTCACGACTCGGGGGGGCCGACAATGAGCAGTTCTTC
>TRBJ2-1|.|many|TRBV15
CATSRDRGGGVQNEQFF
TGTGCCACCAGCAGAGATCGAGGAGGGGGGGTTCAGAATGAGCAGTTCTTC
>TRBJ2-5|TRBD2|.|TRBV7-6
CASSFRTSGQETQYF
TGTGCCAGCAGCTTCCGGACTAGCGGGCAAGAGACCCAGTACTTC
>TRBJ2-7|.|.|TRBV3-1
CASSQRGSADEQYF
TGTGCCAGCAGCCAAAGAGGCTCGGCCGACGAGCAGTACTTC
>TRBJ2-1|.|.|TRBV4-1
CASSQVIVNEQFF
TGCGCCAGCAGCCAAGTTATCGTGAATGAGCAGTTCTTC
>TRBJ2-1|.|.|TRBV12-3/TRBV12-4
CASSFHRGDYNEQFF
TGTGCCAGCAGTTTTCATCGAGGGGACTACAATGAGCAGTTCTTC
>TRBJ2-3|TRBD2|.|TRBV28
CLSGRAADTQYF
TGTCTTAGCGGGAGGGCTGCAGATACGCAGTATTTT
>TRBJ1-5|.|.|TRBV20-1
CSASRGEGGQPQHF
TGCAGTGCTAGCCGAGGTGAAGGTGGTCAGCCCCAGCATTTT
>TRBJ2-1|TRBD2|many|TRBV10-3
CAISESGAGGKNEQFF
TGTGCCATCAGTGAGTCCGGAGCGGGAGGGAAGAATGAGCAGTTCTTC
>TRBJ2-6|.|.|TRBV19
CATTETASGANVLTF
TGTGCCACTACGGAGACAGCCTCTGGGGCCAACGTCCTGACTTTC
>TRBJ2-3|TRBD2|.|TRBV20-1
CSAGAREFSTDTQYF
TGCAGTGCTGGGGCGCGGGAGTTCAGCACAGATACGCAGTATTTT